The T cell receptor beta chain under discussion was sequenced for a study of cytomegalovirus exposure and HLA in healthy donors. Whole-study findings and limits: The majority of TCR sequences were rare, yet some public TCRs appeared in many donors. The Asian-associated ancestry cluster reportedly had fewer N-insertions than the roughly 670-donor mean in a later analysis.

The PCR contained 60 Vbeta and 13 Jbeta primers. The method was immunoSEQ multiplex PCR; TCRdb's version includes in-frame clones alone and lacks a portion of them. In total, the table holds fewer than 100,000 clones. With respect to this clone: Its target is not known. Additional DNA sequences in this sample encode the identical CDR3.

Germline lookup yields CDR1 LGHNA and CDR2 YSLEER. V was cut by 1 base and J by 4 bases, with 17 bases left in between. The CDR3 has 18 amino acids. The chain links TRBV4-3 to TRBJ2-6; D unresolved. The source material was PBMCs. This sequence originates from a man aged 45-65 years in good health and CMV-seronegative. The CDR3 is CASSQGLGSRSGANVLTF. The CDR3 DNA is TGCGCCAGCAGCCAAGGACTTGGCAGCCGATCGGGGGCCAACGTCCTGACTTTC.